The subject of this entry is one T cell receptor (beta chain). CDR1 is SGDLS and CDR2 is YYNGEE in the germline V gene. V dropped 3 bases and J dropped 4; count of bases not matched to a gene: 8. CDR3 size: 15 residues. The data belong to a study of blood T cell repertoires in COVID-19. Study as a whole: From the United States, Italy and Spain came samples of acute and convalescent COVID-19. Sources were T cells, B-cell-depleted T cells, or PBMCs; the material itself was cDNA or gDNA.

As processed by the authors: Estimates of nucleated cell counts were drawn from the amplification of reference gene primers. Sequencing used immunoSEQ multiplex PCR; TCRdb keeps in-frame clones, though not all of them. The V and J calls and the clone size are those of that table, but D and trimming were determined from the DNA. The table has tens of thousands of clones, 88% seen once. The sample comprised peripheral blood. The rearrangement joins TRBV9 to TRBJ1-1; TRBD1 aligns across 8 bases. The receptor was derived from a human donor in a cohort sampled during active COVID-19. The CDR3 spells CASSAGGAYGTEAFF. CDR3 nucleotides: TGTGCCAGCAGCGCAGGGGGCGCATACGGCACTGAAGCTTTCTTT.